This TCR beta chain was sequenced for a study of cytomegalovirus exposure and HLA in healthy donors. V dropped 4 bases and J dropped 2; count of bases not matched to a gene: 2. The CDR3 is made up of 16 amino acids. The germline gives CDR1 LGHNA, CDR2 YNFKEQ. PCR primers comprised 60 Vbeta and 13 Jbeta primers. Using immunoSEQ multiplex PCR, the repertoire was profiled, and TCRdb retains in-frame clones only, with some absent. The table lists over 150,000 clones, almost 75% of them singletons. The sequence was collected from a woman aged 18-29 years in good health and CMV-seropositive. The chain links TRBV4-2 to TRBJ2-5; 15 bases are shared with TRBD2. Sample: PBMCs. CDR3 sequence (DNA): TGTGCCAGCAGCCGAGGACTAGCGGGGGGGCAAGAGACCCAGTACTTC. Translation gives CASSRGLAGGQETQYF.